This note documents a single T cell receptor beta chain sequence. Its antigen is not identified. The data stem from a study of T cell responses to AZD1222 COVID-19 vaccine. Study-level points and caveats: Two AZD1222 administrations were followed by greater Spike-specific TCR breadth and depth. It was only after the peak T cell response that any repertoires were sampled.

The CDR3 spans 16 residues. Using immunoSEQ multiplex PCR, the repertoire was profiled, and TCRdb retains in-frame clones only, with some absent. This table holds about 120,000 clones, more than 80% found once. This clonotype was obtained from an adult in good health. The chain is built from TRBV21-1 and TRBJ2-7. TRBV21-1 is a known pseudogene. The sequences come from peripheral blood, collected on day 0 of AZD1222 vaccination. The CDR3 DNA reads as TGTGCCAGCAGCGAAAAGCCTGCGGACCGTACCTACGAGCAGTACTTC. Amino acid sequence: CASSEKPADRTYEQYF.